This paragraph covers one T cell receptor beta chain sequence. Its target is not known. TCRB transcripts that were expressed got sequenced, as all of the isolated RNA had been reverse transcribed. TCRdb's copy holds only in-frame clones and misses some; the assay was immunoSEQ multiplex PCR. This sample has fewer than 400,000 clones; roughly 8.8% occur once, and the top ten carry about 1%. Based on CD45RO/CCR7/CD25/CD127/CD95/CD27, CD4+ regulatory, stem cell-like memory, naive and central memory cells were sorted. These data come from a study of beta chain features in type 1 diabetes. Study conclusions and caveats: Compared with healthy donors, patients appeared to share more similar naive, central memory and regulatory TCRB repertoires. Among patients with Type 1 diabetes, TCRB CDR3s were moderately but significantly shorter in every one of the four CD4+ subsets.

The CDR3 spans 16 residues. J lost 5 bases, V lost 2 bases, and 9 bases had no gene match. Germline CDR1 and CDR2: SGDLS and YYNGEE. The sequenced sample was central memory CD4+ T cells from blood. V is TRBV9 and J is TRBJ2-3; 9 nucleotides line up with TRBD2. This sequence was found in a man under 40 with type 1 diabetes. DNA for the CDR3: TGTGCCAGCAGCGTTGGTAGCGGGGGCCCTGGAGATACGCAGTATTTT. It is translated as CASSVGSGGPGDTQYF.